This entry features one T cell receptor (beta chain) sequence. Its target is unknown. The study separated CD4+ cells into CD45RA+ naive and CD45RA-negative memory subsets. This specimen comes from a study of shared clonotypes between healthy human individuals. About the study: Per donor, three plates held CD4 naive cells, three held CD4 memory, two held CD8 naive and one held CD8 memory.

The table came from immunoSEQ multiplex PCR; TCRdb's copy has only in-frame clones and leaves some out. The repertoire holds over a million clones, with 96% as singletons. CDR3 length equals 15 residues. Germline values: CDR1 SQVTM, CDR2 ANQGSEA. With 1 base removed from V and 0 bases from J, the gap between germline ends came to 12 bases. General study points: How much donors shared clonotypes was expected to be affected by sequencing depth.

Sequences were obtained from naive CD4+ T cells sorted from blood. Stated subset: CD45RA+ positively selected. This chain links TRBV29-1 with TRBJ1-1; D not certain. The clonotype originates from a man aged 25 to 45 in good health. The DNA for the CDR3 is TGCAGCGTTGAAGTCCGCCGGACGGTGAACACTGAAGCTTTCTTT. It translates to CSVEVRRTVNTEAFF.